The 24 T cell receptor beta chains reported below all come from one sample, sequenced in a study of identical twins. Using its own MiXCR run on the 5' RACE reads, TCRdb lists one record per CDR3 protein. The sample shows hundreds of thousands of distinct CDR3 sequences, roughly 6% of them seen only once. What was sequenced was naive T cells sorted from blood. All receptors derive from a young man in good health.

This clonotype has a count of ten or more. The CDR3 spells CATRRQGRDEQFF. CDR3 bases: TGTGCCACCCGTAGACAGGGGAGGGATGAGCAGTTCTTC. The rearrangement joins TRBV24-1 to TRBJ2-1; TRBD1 is a possible D gene (8 bases). Between the trimmed V and J ends, which lost 9 bases and 8 bases, there was a span of 16 bases. CDR1 and CDR2 (germline): KGHDR, SFDVKD. The CDR3 loop spans 13 amino acids.

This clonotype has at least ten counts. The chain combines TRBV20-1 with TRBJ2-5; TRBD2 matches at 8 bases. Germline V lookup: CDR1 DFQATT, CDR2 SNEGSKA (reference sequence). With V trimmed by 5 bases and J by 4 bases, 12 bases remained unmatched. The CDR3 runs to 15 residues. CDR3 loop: CSAVPGAGGGETQYF. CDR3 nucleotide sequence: TGCAGTGCTGTGCCCGGGGCGGGAGGTGGAGAGACCCAGTACTTC.

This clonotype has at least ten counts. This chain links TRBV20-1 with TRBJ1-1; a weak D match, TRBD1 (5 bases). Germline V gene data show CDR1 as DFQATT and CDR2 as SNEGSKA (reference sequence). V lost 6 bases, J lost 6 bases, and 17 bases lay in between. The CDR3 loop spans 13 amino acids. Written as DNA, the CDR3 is TGCAGTGCCACCCGAGGAAGGGGACCTGAAGCTTTCTTT. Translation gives CSATRGRGPEAFF.

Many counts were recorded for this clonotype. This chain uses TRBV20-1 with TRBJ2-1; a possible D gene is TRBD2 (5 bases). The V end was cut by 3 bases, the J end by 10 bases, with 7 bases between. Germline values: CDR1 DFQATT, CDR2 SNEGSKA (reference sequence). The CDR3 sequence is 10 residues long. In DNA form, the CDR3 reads TGCAGTGCTAGGAGGGAAGAGCAGTTCTTC. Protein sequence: CSARREEQFF.

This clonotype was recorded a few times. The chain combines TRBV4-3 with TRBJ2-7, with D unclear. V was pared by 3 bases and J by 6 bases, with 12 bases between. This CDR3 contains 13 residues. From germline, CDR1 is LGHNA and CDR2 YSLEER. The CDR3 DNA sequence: TGCGCCAGCAGCCATAAAATCAGCAGCGAGCAGTACTTC. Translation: CASSHKISSEQYF.

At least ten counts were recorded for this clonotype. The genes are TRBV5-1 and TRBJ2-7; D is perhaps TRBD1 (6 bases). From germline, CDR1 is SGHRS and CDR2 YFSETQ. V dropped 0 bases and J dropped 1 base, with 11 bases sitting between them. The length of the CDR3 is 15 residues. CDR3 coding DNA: TGCGCCAGCAGCTTGGAACAGGGACGTTCCTACGAGCAGTACTTC. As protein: CASSLEQGRSYEQYF.

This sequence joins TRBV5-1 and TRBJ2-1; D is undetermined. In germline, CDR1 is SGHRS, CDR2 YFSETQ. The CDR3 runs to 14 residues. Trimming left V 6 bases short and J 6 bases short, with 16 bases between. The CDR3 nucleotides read TGCGCCAGCACGGAGCCCCAGCTCCCCAATGAGCAGTTCTTC. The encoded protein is CASTEPQLPNEQFF.

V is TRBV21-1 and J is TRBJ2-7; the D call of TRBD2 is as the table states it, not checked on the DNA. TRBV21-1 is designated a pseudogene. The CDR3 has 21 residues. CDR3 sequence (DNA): TGTGCCAGCAGCACGCATCCCCTCTTAGCGGGAGGCCAACCTTCCTCCTACGAGCAGTACGTC. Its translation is CASSTHPLLAGGQPSSYEQYV.

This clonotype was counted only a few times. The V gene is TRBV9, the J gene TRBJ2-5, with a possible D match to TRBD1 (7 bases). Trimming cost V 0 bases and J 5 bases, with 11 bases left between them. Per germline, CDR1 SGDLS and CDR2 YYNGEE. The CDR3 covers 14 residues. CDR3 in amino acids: CASSVAQGRETQYF. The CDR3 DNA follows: TGTGCCAGCAGCGTAGCACAGGGGAGGGAGACCCAGTACTTC.

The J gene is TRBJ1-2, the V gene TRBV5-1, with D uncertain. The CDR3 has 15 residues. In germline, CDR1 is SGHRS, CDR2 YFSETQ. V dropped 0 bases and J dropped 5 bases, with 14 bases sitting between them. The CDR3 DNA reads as TGCGCCAGCAGCTTGGTTCAAGCGGGCGATTATGGCTACACCTTC. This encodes CASSLVQAGDYGYTF.

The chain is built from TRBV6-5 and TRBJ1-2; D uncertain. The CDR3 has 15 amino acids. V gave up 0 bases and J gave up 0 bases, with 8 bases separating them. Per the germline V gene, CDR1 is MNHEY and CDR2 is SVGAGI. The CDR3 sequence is CASSYSITANYGYTF. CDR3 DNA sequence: TGTGCCAGCAGTTACTCGATAACGGCTAACTATGGCTACACCTTC.

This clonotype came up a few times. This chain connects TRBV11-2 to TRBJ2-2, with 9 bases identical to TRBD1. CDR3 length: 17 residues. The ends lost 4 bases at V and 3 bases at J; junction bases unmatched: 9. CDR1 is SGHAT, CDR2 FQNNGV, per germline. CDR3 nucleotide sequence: TGTGCCAGCAGCTGGCCCCCCGGGACAGGGTACACCGGGGAGCTGTTTTTT. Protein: CASSWPPGTGYTGELFF.

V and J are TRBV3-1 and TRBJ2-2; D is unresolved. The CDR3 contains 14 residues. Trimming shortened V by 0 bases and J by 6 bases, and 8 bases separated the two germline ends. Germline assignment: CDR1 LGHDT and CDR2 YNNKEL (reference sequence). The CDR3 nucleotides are TGTGCCAGCAGCCAAGATAGGTGGCCCGGGGAGCTGTTTTTT. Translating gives CASSQDRWPGELFF.

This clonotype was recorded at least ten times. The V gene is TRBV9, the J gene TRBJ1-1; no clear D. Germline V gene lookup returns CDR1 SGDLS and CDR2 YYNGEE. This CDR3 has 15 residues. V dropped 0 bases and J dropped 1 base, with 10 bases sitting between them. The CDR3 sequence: CASSVEGQRNTEAFF. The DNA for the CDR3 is TGTGCCAGCAGCGTAGAGGGCCAGCGGAACACTGAAGCTTTCTTT.

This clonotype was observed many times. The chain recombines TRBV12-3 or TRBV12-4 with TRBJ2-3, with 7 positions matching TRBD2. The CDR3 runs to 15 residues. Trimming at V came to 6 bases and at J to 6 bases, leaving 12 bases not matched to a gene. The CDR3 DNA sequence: TGTGCCAGCAGCTTACTAGCGACGATCCCGGATACGCAGTATTTT. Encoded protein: CASSLLATIPDTQYF.

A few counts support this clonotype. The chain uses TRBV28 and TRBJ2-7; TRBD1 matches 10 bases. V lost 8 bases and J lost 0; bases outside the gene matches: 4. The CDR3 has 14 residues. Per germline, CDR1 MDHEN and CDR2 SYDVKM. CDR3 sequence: CASFGTGVSYEQYF. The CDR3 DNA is TGTGCCAGCTTCGGGACAGGGGTCTCCTACGAGCAGTACTTC.

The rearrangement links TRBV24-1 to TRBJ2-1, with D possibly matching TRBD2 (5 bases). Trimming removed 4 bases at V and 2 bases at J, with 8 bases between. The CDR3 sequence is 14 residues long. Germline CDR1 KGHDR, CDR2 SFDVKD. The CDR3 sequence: CATSEYGTYNEQFF. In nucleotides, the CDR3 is TGTGCCACCAGTGAATACGGGACCTACAATGAGCAGTTCTTC.

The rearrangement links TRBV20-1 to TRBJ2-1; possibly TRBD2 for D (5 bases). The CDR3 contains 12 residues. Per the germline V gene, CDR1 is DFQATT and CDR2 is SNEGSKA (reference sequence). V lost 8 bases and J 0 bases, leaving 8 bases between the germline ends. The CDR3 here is CSKTNSYNEQFF. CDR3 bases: TGCAGTAAGACTAACTCCTACAATGAGCAGTTCTTC.

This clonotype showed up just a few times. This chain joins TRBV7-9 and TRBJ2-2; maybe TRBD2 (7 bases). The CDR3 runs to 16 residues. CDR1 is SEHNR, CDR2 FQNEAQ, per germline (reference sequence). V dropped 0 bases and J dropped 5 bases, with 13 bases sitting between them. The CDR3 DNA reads TGTGCCAGCAGCTTAGCGCGGGGGCTCACGACCGGGGAGCTGTTTTTT. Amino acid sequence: CASSLARGLTTGELFF.

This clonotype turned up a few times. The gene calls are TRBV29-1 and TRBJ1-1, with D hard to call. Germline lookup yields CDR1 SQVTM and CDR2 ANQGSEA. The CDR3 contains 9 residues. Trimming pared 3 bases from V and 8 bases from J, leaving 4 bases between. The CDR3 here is CSVEGEAFF. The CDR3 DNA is TGCAGCGTTGAGGGGGAAGCTTTCTTT.

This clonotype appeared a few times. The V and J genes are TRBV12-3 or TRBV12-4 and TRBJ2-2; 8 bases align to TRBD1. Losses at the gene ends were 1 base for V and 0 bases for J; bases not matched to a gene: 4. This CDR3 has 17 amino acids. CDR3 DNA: TGTGCCAGCAGTTTAGGGGACAGGAGCCCGAACACCGGGGAGCTGTTTTTT. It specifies CASSLGDRSPNTGELFF.

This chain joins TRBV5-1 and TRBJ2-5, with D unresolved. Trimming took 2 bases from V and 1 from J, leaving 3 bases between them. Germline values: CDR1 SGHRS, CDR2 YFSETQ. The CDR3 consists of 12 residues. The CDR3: CASSFPQETQYF. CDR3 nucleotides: TGCGCCAGCAGCTTTCCCCAAGAGACCCAGTACTTC.

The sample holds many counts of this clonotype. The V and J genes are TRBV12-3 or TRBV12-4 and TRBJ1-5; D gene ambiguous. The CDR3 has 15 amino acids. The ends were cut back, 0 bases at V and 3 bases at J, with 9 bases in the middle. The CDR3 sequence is CASSLAGPHNQPQHF. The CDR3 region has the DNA TGTGCCAGCAGTTTAGCGGGTCCACACAATCAGCCCCAGCATTTT.

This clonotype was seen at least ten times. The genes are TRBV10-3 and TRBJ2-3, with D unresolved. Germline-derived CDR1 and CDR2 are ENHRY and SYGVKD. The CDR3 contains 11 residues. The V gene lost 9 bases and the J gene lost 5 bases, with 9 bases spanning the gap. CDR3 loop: CAISFEDTQYF. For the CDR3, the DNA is TGTGCCATAAGTTTCGAAGATACGCAGTATTTT.